The clone carrying this T cell receptor (beta chain) has more than one count but fewer than ten. Its antigen is undetermined. CD4+ and CD8+ T cells were sorted from PBMCs stained for CD3, CD4 and CD8. These data come from a study of CD8+ T cells in alopecia areata. General study results and limits: TCR sharing across patients was less clear than in mice, possibly HLA-related. Scalp sequencing also captures normal skin's resident alphabeta T cells.

Following RNA extraction, reverse transcription yielded cDNA that acted as the sequencing template. This table comes from immunoSEQ multiplex PCR, and its TCRdb copy is limited to in-frame clones, with some not included. The table lists over 90,000 clones, approximately 52% of them singletons. CDR1 is DFQATT and CDR2 is SNEGSKA in the germline V gene (reference sequence). The V end lost 6 bases, the J end lost 0 bases, and 3 bases lay between the germline ends. The CDR3 loop spans 11 amino acids. The sample was CD4+ T cells sorted from blood. The clonotype was recovered from a human donor in good health. The genes are TRBV20-1 and TRBJ2-1; D remains unclear. The CDR3 loop reads CSAPSYNEQFF. CDR3 nucleotides: TGCAGTGCCCCCTCCTACAATGAGCAGTTCTTC.